This T cell receptor (beta chain) comes out of a study of naive and memory T cell subsets. CMV status came from CD4+ IFNgamma after overnight CMV lysate stimulation. Both TRBC1 and TRBC2 were covered by a beta constant-region primer of two equimolar oligonucleotides. TCRdb used MiXCR to reprocess the UMI-ligation and nested PCR reads, holding one entry per CDR3 protein. This repertoire shows about 80,000 distinct CDR3 sequences, about an eighth found once; its top ten account for 0.75% to 0.95%. The CDR3 sequence is 16 residues long. J lost 3 bases, V lost 0 bases, and 4 bases had no gene match. Germline CDR1 LNHNV, CDR2 YYDKDF (reference sequence).

The TCR was taken from a human donor in good health. V gene TRBV15 combines with J gene TRBJ2-5; 10 bases align to TRBD2. Specimen: central memory CD4+ T cells from blood. The CDR3 DNA reads TGTGCCACCAGCAGAGATTCCCTAGCGGGAGAAGAGACCCAGTACTTC. Its translation: CATSRDSLAGEETQYF.